This TCR beta chain is from a study of CD8 T cells in Susac syndrome. Trimming took off 1 base at V and 3 bases at J, with 10 bases between the two ends. Germline V gene lookup returns CDR1 SGHTA and CDR2 FQGNSA. This CDR3 contains 14 residues. Random hexamers were used to reverse transcribe an amount of about 0.5 to 1 ug RNA. Amplification of TCR beta CDR3 across 54 Vbeta and 13 Jbeta was performed with immunoSEQ multiplex PCR. TCRdb reprocessed the immunoSEQ multiplex PCR reads via MiXCR and lists one record per CDR3 protein. This sample has approximately 160,000 distinct CDR3 sequences, with 90% to 95% found just once.

The clonotype was recovered from a human donor in good health. Material for sequencing was CD4+ T cells from PBMCs. V gene TRBV7-2 combines with J gene TRBJ2-7; D gene uncertain. Here the CDR3 DNA reads TGTGCCAGCAGCTTAGGTGGTTATGGCTACGAGCAGTACTTC. This gives the protein CASSLGGYGYEQYF.